These 16 T cell receptor delta chains share one sample of origin, sequenced in a study of Vγ9Vδ2 T cells in congenital toxoplasmosis. A single-tube template-switch cDNA reaction was primed with TRGC- and TRDC-specific primers. The TRGC primer was designed to bind both TRGC1 and TRGC2 constant genes. TCRdb applied CATT to the reads for clone calling. The top ten clones hold less than 25% of a sample with about 600 delta-chain clones, 20% to 30% of them seen once. The sequenced sample consisted of gamma-delta T cells from blood. The source of these receptors is a child under 10 years old born to a mother with Toxoplasma gondii infection during pregnancy, either congenitally infected or uninfected (not recorded which).

This clone was detected only a few times. With only one base between it and a far larger clone, this is likely a read error. The sample holds other DNA sequences that translate to the same CDR3. V and J are TRDV1 and TRDJ1, with D possibly called TRDD2 or TRDD3 (5 bases each). Trimming stripped 0 bases from V and 3 bases from J, with 29 bases between. This CDR3 spans 21 amino acids. Germline assignment: CDR1 TSWWSYY and CDR2 QGS. CDR3: CALGELVASIPGCLHPDKLIF. In nucleotides, the CDR3 is TGTGCTCTTGGGGAACTAGTAGCATCGATACCCGGTTGCCTACACCCCGATAAACTCATCTTT.

Note on this clone: A far larger clone differs by one base, so this is likely a read error. The same CDR3 arises from other DNA sequences in this sample as well. The chain recombines TRDV1 with TRDJ1, with TRDD3 matching 12 bases. The CDR3 consists of 19 residues. Germline assignment: CDR1 TSWWSYY and CDR2 QGS. After removal of 3 bases from V and 11 bases from J, the junction contained 22 bases not matched to a gene. In nucleotides, the CDR3 is TGTGCTCTTGGGGACCCGCTACCTAGAGGAAGCTGGGGGATACGATTGCTCATCTTT. It translates to CALGDPLPRGSWGIRLLIF.

As regards this clone: With a far larger clone one base away, a read error is the likely cause. V usage is TRDV1 and J usage is TRDJ1, with 10 positions matching TRDD3. The CDR3 covers 25 residues. Germline loops: CDR1 TSWWSYY, CDR2 QGS. With 3 bases clipped from V and 0 bases from J, the junction kept 31 bases outside the gene matches. The CDR3 protein is CALGDPHGGLSSLFSTGGYTDKLIF. CDR3 bases: TGTGCTCTTGGGGATCCGCACGGAGGACTTTCCTCTCTCTTTTCTACTGGGGGATACACCGATAAACTCATCTTT.

This clone was found a few times. This likely came from a read error, as a far larger clone is one base away. This sample also contains other DNA sequences that code for the same CDR3. V is TRDV3 and J is TRDJ1, with 8 bases identical to TRDD3. Germline lookup yields CDR1 TVYSNPD and CDR2 GDNSRS (reference sequence). This CDR3 comprises 18 residues. CDR3 protein: CASVFLFGWGIHTDKLIF. Written as DNA, the CDR3 is TGTGCCTCCGTCTTCCTTTTCGGGTGGGGGATCCACACAGATAAACTCATCTTT.

V is TRDV2 and J is TRDJ1, with D hard to call. Germline matching of the DNA provided the J gene here, since TCRdb leaves it blank. The CDR3 has 17 amino acids. The V gene lost 3 bases and the J gene lost 0 bases, with 19 bases spanning the gap. Per germline, CDR1 GEAIGNYY and CDR2 EKD. The CDR3 is CACDLMRISQYTDKLIF. The CDR3 nucleotides read TGTGCCTGTGACCTCATGAGGATCAGCCAGTACACCGATAAACTCATCTTT.

By sample fraction, this clone is large. The chain carries TRDV2 and TRDJ1, with 13 bases that match TRDD3. V lost 2 bases to trimming and J lost 3 bases; unmatched junction nucleotides: 2. Germline loops: CDR1 GEAIGNYY, CDR2 EKD. This CDR3 is 15 amino acids long. CDR3 in amino acids: CACDILGDTSDKLIF. The CDR3 DNA is TGTGCCTGTGACATACTGGGGGATACGTCCGATAAACTCATCTTT.

With regard to this clone: With only one base between it and a far larger clone, this is likely a read error. The same CDR3 is also encoded by other DNA sequences in this sample. The chain carries TRDV2 and TRDJ1; possible D gene TRDD3, 6 bases. The J gene comes from matching the DNA to germline here; TCRdb lacks it. This CDR3 is built from 19 residues. The germline CDR1 and CDR2 sequences are GEAIGNYY and EKD. The DNA for the CDR3 is TGTGCGTGTGACACCGTGACTCATACTTTAGGGGATGGCACCGATAAACTCATCTTT. Translation gives CACDTVTHTLGDGTDKLIF.

This clone has a handful of counts. Given a far larger clone just one base away, this is likely a sequencing read error. The chain employs TRAV38-2/DV8 and TRDJ1; 7 bases line up with TRDD3. The trim removed 0 bases at V and 1 base at J, leaving 3 bases unmatched. This CDR3 has 15 amino acids. Looked up from germline, CDR1 is TSESDYY and CDR2 is QEAYKQQN. This CDR3 is CAYRSAGYFTDKLIF. In DNA, the CDR3 is TGTGCTTATAGGAGCGCGGGATACTTCACCGATAAACTCATCTTT.

This clone has just a few counts. This likely came from a read error, as a far larger clone is one base away. Other DNA sequences within the sample encode an identical CDR3. The genes are TRDV2 and TRDJ1, with 11 bases lining up with TRDD3. The J gene, missing from TCRdb, was assigned here through DNA to germline matching. Losses at the gene ends were 1 base for V and 3 bases for J; bases not matched to a gene: 3. The CDR3 contains 15 residues. Germline V gene sequence: CDR1 GEAIGNYY, CDR2 EKD. Here the CDR3 DNA reads TGTGCCTGTGACACTGGGGGATACGTTCCCGATAAACTCATCTTT. Its protein is CACDTGGYVPDKLIF.

This clone showed up just a few times. One base separates it from a far larger clone, so it is likely a read error. The sample contains more than one DNA sequence encoding this CDR3. The chain links TRDV1 to TRDJ1; 12 bases fit TRDD3. Trimming took 3 bases from V and 11 from J; bases not matched to a gene: 22. The CDR3 spans 19 residues. From germline, CDR1 is TSWWSYY and CDR2 QGS. The CDR3: CALGDPLPRGSWGIRLLIF. The CDR3 coding sequence is TGTGCTCTTGGGGATCCGCTTCCTAGAGGAAGCTGGGGGATACGATTGCTCATCTTT.

Note on this clone: The protein in TCRdb stems from a much larger clone and differs at residue 7 from this DNA's translation, likely a read error; here the protein is translated from the DNA. V usage is TRDV2 and J usage is TRDJ1; D is possibly TRDD3 (6 bases). TCRdb leaves out the J gene; it was filled in here by matching the DNA to germline. The CDR3 extends over 19 amino acids. Germline V gene data show CDR1 as GEAIGNYY and CDR2 as EKD. Trimming took 0 bases from V and 1 from J, leaving 23 bases between them. The CDR3 spells CACDTVSHTLGDGTDKLIF. DNA of the CDR3: TGTGCCTGTGACACCGTGTCTCATACTTTAGGGGATGGCACCGATAAACTCATCTTT.

Of note for this clone: The mismatch at residue 7 between this DNA's translation and the TCRdb protein of a much larger clone likely reflects a read error; the protein shown is translated from the DNA. The chain couples TRDV2 to TRDJ1; possible D gene TRDD3, 5 bases. The J gene, missing from TCRdb, was assigned here through DNA to germline matching. Trimming left V 0 bases short and J 3 bases short, with 13 bases between. This CDR3 has 15 residues. Germline CDR1 is GEAIGNYY and CDR2 is EKD. For the CDR3, the DNA is TGTGCCTGTGACACCGGGGTATACGTTCCCGATAAACTCATCTTT. Amino acids: CACDTGVYVPDKLIF.

This clone was counted a few times. A far larger clone is off by one base, so a read error is likely. The genes are TRAV29/DV5 and TRDJ1, with 8 bases fitting TRDD3. The CDR3 is 19 residues long. With V trimmed by 0 bases and J by 0 bases, 16 bases remained unmatched. Germline V gene sequence: CDR1 NSMFDY, CDR2 ISSIKDK. CDR3 residues: CAASDPLGATFQNTDKLIF. CDR3 DNA: TGTGCAGCAAGCGACCCACTGGGGGCGACATTTCAGAACACCGATAAACTCATCTTT.

With regard to this clone: With only one base between it and a far larger clone, this is likely a read error. The V and J genes are TRDV1 and TRDJ1, with TRDD3 identical over 12 bases. In germline, CDR1 is TSWWSYY, CDR2 QGS. This CDR3 contains 22 residues. The CDR3 here is CALGESHKLLGDTRTYTDKRIF. The CDR3 DNA sequence: TGTGCTCTTGGGGAGTCCCATAAATTGCTGGGGGATACGCGGACGTACACCGATAAACGCATCTTT.

This clone was seen only a few times. A far larger clone is one base from this, pointing to a likely read error. The gene calls are TRDV3 and TRDJ1, with D maybe TRDD2 (6 bases). This CDR3 spans 17 amino acids. V lost 2 bases and J 6 bases, leaving 28 bases between the germline ends. CDR1 and CDR2 from the germline V gene are TVYSNPD and GDNSRS (reference sequence). Here the CDR3 DNA reads TGTGCCTTTGCTCCTACGAGATACTCCTCGCCCACGAATAAACTCATCTTT. This encodes CAFAPTRYSSPTNKLIF.

For this clone: A read error likely explains why the TCRdb protein, taken from a much larger clone, differs from this DNA's translation at residue 11; the protein shown is translated from the DNA. The chain couples TRDV3 to TRDJ1, with 7 positions matching TRDD3. The J gene is not listed in TCRdb, so it was assigned here from a DNA match to germline. CDR1 and CDR2 from the germline V gene are TVYSNPD and GDNSRS (reference sequence). This CDR3 has 19 amino acids. V was clipped by 3 bases and J by 0 bases; unmatched bases: 22. The CDR3 sequence: CALRLPFVGEGTYTDKLIF. CDR3 in DNA: TGTGCCTTACGGTTACCCTTCGTGGGGGAAGGAACGTACACCGATAAACTCATCTTT.